One sample yielded the 21 T cell receptor beta chains listed below, sequenced in a study of CD8+ T cells in alopecia areata. After isolation, RNA underwent reverse transcription to generate cDNA as the sequencing template. Clones were sequenced by immunoSEQ multiplex PCR, and TCRdb holds only the in-frame ones, with some missing. The profile shows some 170,000 clones, 67% of them singletons. The sequenced sample was CD8+ T cells sorted from blood, obtained at week 0. These receptors were obtained from a human donor with alopecia areata.

The CDR3 loop reads CASSLSGQRNTEAFF. The DNA of the CDR3 is TGTGCCAGCAGTTTAAGTGGGCAGCGTAACACTGAAGCTTTCTTT. The rearrangement uses TRBV27 and TRBJ1-1; D ambiguous. CDR3 length: 15 amino acids. V was cut by 2 bases and J by 2 bases, with 12 bases left in between. Per the germline V gene, CDR1 is MNHEY and CDR2 is SMNVEV (reference sequence).

This clone has a handful of counts. This chain joins TRBV6-5 and TRBJ2-3; either TRBD1 or TRBD2 may fit D (5 bases each). Germline CDR1 and CDR2: MNHEY and SVGAGI. With 6 bases removed from V and 0 bases from J, the gap between germline ends came to 13 bases. This CDR3 spans 15 amino acids. The CDR3 region is CASSPGPTSTDTQYF. DNA for the CDR3: TGTGCCAGCAGCCCGGGGCCTACTAGCACAGATACGCAGTATTTT.

The rearrangement joins TRBV27 to TRBJ2-2; D unclear. V dropped 6 bases and J dropped 1 base, with 12 bases sitting between them. The CDR3 sequence is 15 residues long. Germline-derived CDR1 and CDR2 are MNHEY and SMNVEV (reference sequence). The CDR3 region is CASSSWAVNTGELFF. The CDR3 nucleotides read TGTGCCAGCAGCTCGTGGGCGGTGAACACCGGGGAGCTGTTTTTT.

In the case of this clone: The sample holds other DNA sequences that translate to the same CDR3. The rearrangement uses TRBV27 and TRBJ2-7; D is possibly TRBD1 (5 bases). The CDR3 loop spans 14 amino acids. The germline gives CDR1 MNHEY, CDR2 SMNVEV (reference sequence). The V end was cut by 2 bases, the J end by 4 bases, with 12 bases between. This chain's CDR3 is CASSLGQGSYEQYF. In DNA, the CDR3 is TGTGCCAGCAGTTTAGGGCAGGGAAGTTACGAGCAGTACTTC.

The chain employs TRBV13 and TRBJ2-4; D gene uncertain. Germline loops: CDR1 PRHDT, CDR2 FYEKMQ (reference sequence). The V and J ends lost 0 bases and 6 bases respectively, with 3 bases between them. The CDR3 runs 12 residues. The CDR3 sequence is CASSLGGNIQYF. As DNA, the CDR3 is TGTGCCAGCAGCTTAGGGGGAAACATTCAGTACTTC.

This clone appeared a single time. This CDR3 is CASSLTGPTGELFF. As DNA, the CDR3 is TGTGCCAGCTCCCTTACAGGGCCCACCGGGGAGCTGTTTTTT. The chain couples TRBV6-5 to TRBJ2-2; D perhaps matches TRBD1 (6 bases). Per the germline V gene, CDR1 is MNHEY and CDR2 is SVGAGI. CDR3 length: 14 residues. Trimming stripped 8 bases from V and 4 bases from J, with 14 bases between.

V and J are TRBV13 and TRBJ2-5, with D possibly being TRBD2 (5 bases). With 5 bases removed from V and 5 bases from J, the gap between germline ends came to 12 bases. CDR3 length: 13 residues. CDR1 and CDR2 from the germline V gene are PRHDT and FYEKMQ (reference sequence). The CDR3 DNA is TGTGCCAGCAGCCCCCGGAGGCTCGAGACCCAGTACTTC. Its translation: CASSPRRLETQYF.

The chain uses TRBV25-1 and TRBJ2-2; no reliable D call. Germline V gene data show CDR1 as MGHDK and CDR2 as SYGVNS. The CDR3 covers 14 residues. Trimming removed 4 bases at V and 3 bases at J, with 9 bases between. CDR3 amino acids: CASSVIRDTGELFF. CDR3 DNA sequence: TGTGCCAGCAGTGTAATCCGGGACACCGGGGAGCTGTTTTTT.

This chain connects TRBV13 to TRBJ2-1; possibly TRBD1 or TRBD2 for D (7 bases each). This CDR3 spans 15 amino acids. Germline V gene data show CDR1 as PRHDT and CDR2 as FYEKMQ (reference sequence). V was pared by 6 bases and J by 7 bases, with 19 bases between. Written as DNA, the CDR3 is TGTGCCAGCAGGCAACGACAGGGAGGGTGGAATGAGCAGTTCTTC. It encodes CASRQRQGGWNEQFF.

On this clone: This sample also contains other DNA sequences that code for the same CDR3. The CDR3 nucleotides read TGTGCCATCAGTGACTCCTACGAGCAGTACTTC. Its translation is CAISDSYEQYF. The chain couples TRBV10-3 to TRBJ2-7, with D hard to call. Germline CDR1 is ENHRY and CDR2 is SYGVKD. Trimming took 3 bases from V and 0 from J, leaving 0 bases between them. This CDR3 spans 11 amino acids.

The J gene is TRBJ1-2, the V gene TRBV13; D is ambiguous. The CDR3 sequence is 15 residues long. V dropped 5 bases and J dropped 4 bases, with 17 bases sitting between them. Germline values: CDR1 PRHDT, CDR2 FYEKMQ (reference sequence). The CDR3 spells CASSPGGKVFYGYTF. CDR3 nucleotides: TGTGCCAGCAGCCCCGGCGGGAAAGTTTTCTATGGCTACACCTTC.

The chain uses TRBV10-3 and TRBJ2-5; D possibly corresponds to TRBD1 (6 bases). This CDR3 is built from 15 residues. The germline CDR1 and CDR2 sequences are ENHRY and SYGVKD. Trimming took off 2 bases at V and 3 bases at J, with 13 bases between the two ends. The CDR3 loop reads CAISEVEDRKETQYF. The CDR3 region has the DNA TGTGCCATCAGTGAGGTTGAGGACAGAAAAGAGACCCAGTACTTC.

This chain joins TRBV7-9 and TRBJ2-5; D is undetermined. There are 10 residues in the CDR3. The germline gives CDR1 SEHNR, CDR2 FQNEAQ (reference sequence). The V and J ends lost 5 bases and 8 bases respectively, with 6 bases between them. The CDR3 nucleotides are TGTGCCAGCAGCCCAGATACCCAGTACTTC. This codes for CASSPDTQYF.

The chain carries TRBV7-2 and TRBJ2-5; D unclear. V dropped 1 base and J dropped 5 bases, with 2 bases sitting between them. The CDR3 extends over 11 amino acids. The germline gives CDR1 SGHTA, CDR2 FQGNSA. The CDR3 protein is CASSLVETQYF. Written as DNA, the CDR3 is TGTGCCAGCAGCTTAGTGGAGACCCAGTACTTC.

V is TRBV2 and J is TRBJ2-7; D is perhaps TRBD2 (6 bases). The CDR3 runs 15 residues. The germline V and J ends were trimmed by 6 bases and 6 bases, with 21 bases remaining between them. Germline CDR1 reads SNHLY; CDR2 reads FYNNEI. CDR3 nucleotides: TGTGCCAGCAGACAAGACGGCTCGGGAGCCCTCGAGCAGTACTTC. It encodes CASRQDGSGALEQYF.

This clone is a singleton in its sample. V gene TRBV4-1 combines with J gene TRBJ2-3; D may correspond to TRBD1 or TRBD2 (5 bases each). V was cut by 5 bases and J by 3 bases, with 12 bases left in between. Germline CDR1 and CDR2: MGHRA and YSYEKL. The CDR3 runs to 14 residues. The CDR3 sequence: CASSRGAATDTQYF. The CDR3 nucleotides read TGCGCCAGCAGCAGAGGGGCAGCTACAGATACGCAGTATTTT.

The chain is built from TRBV10-3 and TRBJ2-7; D may be TRBD1 (6 bases). This CDR3 has 13 residues. The germline V gene has CDR1 ENHRY and CDR2 SYGVKD. With 3 bases removed from V and 5 bases from J, the gap between germline ends came to 11 bases. The CDR3 region has the DNA TGTGCCATCAGTGACCTGACAGGAGACGAGCAGTACTTC. Encoded protein: CAISDLTGDEQYF.

This clone was found once. The chain couples TRBV14 to TRBJ2-7; possible D gene TRBD2, 5 bases. The CDR3 is 13 residues long. The V end was cut by 1 base, the J end by 3 bases, with 7 bases between. Germline CDR1 SGHDN, CDR2 FVKESK. The DNA for the CDR3 is TGTGCCAGCAGCCAAGGAGGGTTCTACGAGCAGTACTTC. Amino acids: CASSQGGFYEQYF.

This clone was seen more than once but under ten times. The same CDR3 arises from other DNA sequences in this sample as well. V and J are TRBV29-1 and TRBJ2-7; 8 bases line up with TRBD1. Germline CDR1 is SQVTM and CDR2 is ANQGSEA. Unmatched junction bases numbered 4, after V lost 7 bases and J lost 2 bases. CDR3 size: 12 residues. The CDR3 loop is CSARTGTYEQYF. The CDR3 DNA reads TGCAGCGCTCGGACAGGGACCTACGAGCAGTACTTC.

V usage is TRBV2 and J usage is TRBJ2-7; 11 bases are shared with TRBD2. Germline-derived CDR1 and CDR2 are SNHLY and FYNNEI. The V and J ends lost 3 bases and 7 bases, in that order; junction bases with no gene match: 5. The CDR3 contains 14 residues. CDR3 protein: CASSEVSGGEEQYF. The CDR3 DNA sequence: TGTGCCAGCAGTGAGGTTAGCGGGGGGGAGGAGCAGTACTTC. The full variable domain, completed using reference TRBV2 and TRBJ2-7, is EPEVTQTPSHQVTQMGQEVILRCVPISNHLYFYWYRQILGQKVEFLVSFYNNEISEKSEIFDDQFSVERPDGSNFTLKIRSTKLEDSAMYFCASSEVSGGEEQYFGPGTRLTVT.

The count of this clone is one. The sample has other DNA sequences that encode this CDR3 too. The chain joins TRBV7-9 to TRBJ2-7; no firm D call. The CDR3 is made up of 11 amino acids. Germline CDR1 SEHNR, CDR2 FQNEAQ (reference sequence). The V gene lost 4 bases and the J gene lost 2 bases, with 3 bases spanning the gap. The CDR3: CASSSTYEQYF. The CDR3 bases are TGTGCCAGCAGCTCGACCTACGAGCAGTACTTC.